Sequencing of this T cell receptor (beta chain) was carried out in a study of blood T cell repertoires in COVID-19. Using immunoSEQ multiplex PCR, the repertoire was profiled, and TCRdb retains in-frame clones only, with some absent. The table lists a few hundred thousand clones, about 88% of them singletons. V dropped 4 bases and J dropped 6; count of bases not matched to a gene: 8. The CDR3 length is 14 residues. The germline gives CDR1 SGHRS, CDR2 YFSETQ. Sequenced sample: PBMCs or T cells enriched from blood (not recorded which). The genes are TRBV5-1 and TRBJ2-3; 7 bases fit TRBD1. The TCR originated in a woman in her twenties or thirties who had recovered from COVID-19. CDR3: CASSPGQAADTQYF. The DNA for the CDR3 is TGCGCCAGCAGCCCCGGACAGGCTGCGGATACGCAGTATTTT.